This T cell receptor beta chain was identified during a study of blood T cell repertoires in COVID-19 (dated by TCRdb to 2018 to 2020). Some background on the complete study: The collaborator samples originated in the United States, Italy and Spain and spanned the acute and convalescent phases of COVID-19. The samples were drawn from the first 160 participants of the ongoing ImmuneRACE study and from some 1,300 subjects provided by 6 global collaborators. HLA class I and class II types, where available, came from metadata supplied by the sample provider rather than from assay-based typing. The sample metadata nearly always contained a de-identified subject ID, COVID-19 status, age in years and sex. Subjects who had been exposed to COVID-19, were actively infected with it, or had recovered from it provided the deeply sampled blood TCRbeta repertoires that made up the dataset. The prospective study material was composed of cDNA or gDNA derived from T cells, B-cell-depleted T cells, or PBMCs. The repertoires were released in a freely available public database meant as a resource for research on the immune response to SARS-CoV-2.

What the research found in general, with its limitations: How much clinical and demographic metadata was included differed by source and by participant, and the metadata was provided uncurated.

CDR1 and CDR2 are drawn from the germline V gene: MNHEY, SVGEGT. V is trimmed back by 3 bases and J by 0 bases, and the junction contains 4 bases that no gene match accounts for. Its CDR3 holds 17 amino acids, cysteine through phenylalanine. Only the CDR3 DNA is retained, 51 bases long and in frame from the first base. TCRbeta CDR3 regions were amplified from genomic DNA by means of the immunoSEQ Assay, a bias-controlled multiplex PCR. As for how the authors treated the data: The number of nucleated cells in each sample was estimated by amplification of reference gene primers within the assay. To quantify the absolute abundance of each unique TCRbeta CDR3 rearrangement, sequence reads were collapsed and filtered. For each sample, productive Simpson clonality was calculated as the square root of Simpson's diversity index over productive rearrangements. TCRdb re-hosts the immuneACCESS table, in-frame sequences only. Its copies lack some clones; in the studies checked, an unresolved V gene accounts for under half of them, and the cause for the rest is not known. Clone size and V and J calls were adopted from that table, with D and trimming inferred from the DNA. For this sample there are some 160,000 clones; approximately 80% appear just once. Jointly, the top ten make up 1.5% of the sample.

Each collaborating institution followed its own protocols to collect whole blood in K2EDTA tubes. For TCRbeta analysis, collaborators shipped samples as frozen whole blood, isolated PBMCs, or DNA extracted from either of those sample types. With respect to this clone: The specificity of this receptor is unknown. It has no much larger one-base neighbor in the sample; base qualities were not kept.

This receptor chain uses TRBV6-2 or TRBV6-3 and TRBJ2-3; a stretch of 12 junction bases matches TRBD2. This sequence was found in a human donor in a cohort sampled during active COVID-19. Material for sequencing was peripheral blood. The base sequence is TGTGCCAGCAGTTATCTAGCGGGGGGGCTGAGCACAGATACGCAGTATTTT. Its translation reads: CASSYLAGGLSTDTQYF.